This T cell receptor (beta chain) is from a study of blood T cell repertoires in COVID-19. As for the study in general: Some COVID-19 samples were acute and others convalescent; all came from the United States, Italy and Spain. T cells, B-cell-depleted T cells, or PBMCs provided the cDNA or gDNA that served as material.

Everyone who took part was about 18 to 89 years old, and they came from about 23 US areas. Before being deemed recovered, Cohort 3 donors had two negative PCRs, clearance, or symptom resolution. TCRdb's table, derived via immunoSEQ multiplex PCR, lists solely in-frame clones and lacks some. Among about 250,000 clones, more than 75% were seen once, and the ten largest hold roughly 16%. Sequencing used PBMCs or T cells enriched from blood (not recorded which). The sequence was collected from a man aged 18 to 35 who had recovered from COVID-19.

The CDR3 sequence is CASSLRGGETQYF. In DNA, the CDR3 is TGTGCCAGCAGCTTAAGGGGGGGAGAGACCCAGTACTTC. The V call is TRBV13, the J call TRBJ2-5; D perhaps matches TRBD2 (7 bases). The V gene lost 2 bases and the J gene lost 4 bases, with 8 bases spanning the gap. The CDR3 runs 13 residues. Germline-derived CDR1 and CDR2 are PRHDT and FYEKMQ (reference sequence).